These 11 T cell receptor beta chains were sequenced from one sample in a study of control samples from healthy donors and cancer patients. TCRdb keeps only in-frame clones here, not all; method: immunoSEQ multiplex PCR. The table lists 150,000 to 180,000 clones, over 85% of them singletons. The specimen was blood. These receptors all stem from a man aged 35-49 years in good health.

The chain employs TRBV12-3 or TRBV12-4 and TRBJ1-1; 8 bases map to TRBD1. The CDR3 length is 13 residues. Trimming took 4 bases from V and 4 from J; bases not matched to a gene: 2. This CDR3 is CASSSTGGTEAFF. The CDR3 DNA reads as TGTGCCAGCAGTTCTACAGGGGGCACTGAAGCTTTCTTT.

The gene calls are TRBV12-3 or TRBV12-4 and TRBJ1-2; unclear D gene. Trimming removed 3 bases from V and 2 bases from J, with 7 bases in between. This CDR3 is built from 13 residues. The CDR3 sequence is CASSFPLNYGYTF. The DNA of the CDR3 is TGTGCCAGCAGTTTCCCTCTGAACTATGGCTACACCTTC.

This clone was recorded once. The chain couples TRBV18 to TRBJ1-6; TRBD1 aligns across 7 bases. The CDR3 runs 14 residues. With V trimmed by 3 bases and J by 8 bases, 4 bases remained unmatched. The germline V gene has CDR1 KGHSH and CDR2 LQKENI. This CDR3 is CASSPSTGYSPLHF. The CDR3 DNA reads as TGTGCCAGCTCACCCTCGACAGGGTATTCACCCCTCCACTTT. Drawing the rest from reference TRBV18 and TRBJ1-6, the complete variable domain is NAGVMQNPRHLVRRRGQEARLRCSPMKGHSHVYWYRQLPEEGLKFMVYLQKENIIDESGMPKERFSAEFPKEGPSILRIQQVVRGDSAAYFCASSPSTGYSPLHFGNGTRLTVT.

The CDR3 sequence is CASSLVDSNNEQFF. DNA for the CDR3: TGTGCCAGCAGCTTAGTGGACAGTAACAATGAGCAGTTCTTC. The rearrangement links TRBV7-2 to TRBJ2-1; the D gene is possibly TRBD1 (6 bases). CDR3 length: 14 amino acids. CDR1 and CDR2 (germline): SGHTA, FQGNSA. The ends were cut back, 1 base at V and 5 bases at J, with 9 bases in the middle. Together with reference TRBV7-2 and TRBJ2-1, the CDR3 gives the full variable domain: GAGVSQSPSNKVTEKGKDVELRCDPISGHTALYWYRQSLGQGLEFLIYFQGNSAPDKSGLPSDRFSAERTGGSVSTLTIQRTQQEDSAVYLCASSLVDSNNEQFFGPGTRLTVL.

The chain has TRBV5-1 and TRBJ1-6; D is undetermined. Germline values: CDR1 SGHRS, CDR2 YFSETQ. V dropped 0 bases and J dropped 0 bases, with 13 bases sitting between them. CDR3 length: 18 residues. CDR3 coding DNA: TGCGCCAGCAGCTTGGGGCAGCGGAGGAGCTCCTATAATTCACCCCTCCACTTT. Protein: CASSLGQRRSSYNSPLHF. The variable domain in full, with the rest retrieved from reference TRBV5-1 and TRBJ1-6, is KAGVTQTPRYLIKTRGQQVTLSCSPISGHRSVSWYQQTPGQGLQFLFEYFSETQRNKGNFPGRFSGRQFSNSRSEMNVSTLELGDSALYLCASSLGQRRSSYNSPLHFGNGTRLTVT.

The V gene is TRBV7-9, the J gene TRBJ2-5, with D tentatively TRBD1 or TRBD2 (5 bases each). V was trimmed by 1 base and J by 14 bases, leaving 17 bases between them. CDR1 is SEHNR, CDR2 FQNEAQ, per germline (reference sequence). The CDR3 is 13 residues long. DNA for the CDR3: TGTGCCAGCAGCTTAGACCTACAGGCACCGGGATACTTC. Translated: CASSLDLQAPGYF.

This chain links TRBV2 with TRBJ1-3; maybe TRBD1 (6 bases). Trimming took 4 bases from V and 0 from J, leaving 16 bases between them. CDR1 is SNHLY and CDR2 is FYNNEI in the germline V gene. The CDR3 is 17 residues long. The CDR3 sequence is CASSGTAGLLSGNTIYF. The CDR3 coding sequence is TGTGCCAGCAGTGGGACAGCGGGCCTCCTCTCTGGAAACACCATATATTTT.

This chain joins TRBV7-2 and TRBJ1-1; 12 nucleotides match TRBD1. The CDR3 length is 15 residues. Trimming took 5 bases from V and 3 from J; bases not matched to a gene: 4. Germline assignment: CDR1 SGHTA and CDR2 FQGNSA. The CDR3: CASSIGTGGHTEAFF. CDR3 sequence (DNA): TGTGCCAGCAGCATCGGGACAGGGGGCCACACTGAAGCTTTCTTT.

The chain has TRBV28 and TRBJ1-2; a weak D match, TRBD1 (5 bases). Germline CDR1 is MDHEN and CDR2 is SYDVKM. Trimming cost V 3 bases and J 4 bases, with 15 bases left between them. The CDR3 covers 15 residues. This CDR3 reads CASSFGTFSSYGYTF. In nucleotides, the CDR3 is TGTGCCAGCAGTTTTGGGACCTTCTCCTCCTATGGCTACACCTTC.

This sequence joins TRBV7-9 and TRBJ2-1, with 7 nucleotides matching TRBD1. Trimming cost V 5 bases and J 0 bases; bases outside gene matches: 7. This CDR3 spans 16 amino acids. Germline values: CDR1 SEHNR, CDR2 FQNEAQ (reference sequence). For the CDR3, the DNA is TGTGCCAGCAGCCGTGGACAGGTTAACTCCTACAATGAGCAGTTCTTC. Translating it yields CASSRGQVNSYNEQFF.

The rearrangement uses TRBV28 and TRBJ1-1; no reliable D call. The germline V gene encodes CDR1 MDHEN and CDR2 SYDVKM. CDR3 length: 13 residues. V was shortened by 3 bases and J by 3 bases, with 8 bases between the two germline ends. DNA of the CDR3: TGTGCCAGCAGTTTTGACACCTACACTGAAGCTTTCTTT. It encodes CASSFDTYTEAFF.